Listed here are 22 T cell receptor beta chains from one sample, sequenced in a study of cytomegalovirus exposure and HLA in healthy donors. 60 Vbeta and 13 Jbeta primers were used in PCR. Measured with immunoSEQ multiplex PCR; TCRdb has only the in-frame clones, and not every one. The data contain roughly 200,000 clones, around 73% of them singletons. The specimen sequenced was PBMCs. These receptor sequences come from a woman aged 25 to 45 in good health and CMV-seropositive.

The chain carries TRBV4-2 and TRBJ2-7, with 7 bases identical to TRBD2. Germline V gives CDR1 LGHNA, CDR2 YNFKEQ. This CDR3 comprises 15 residues. After removal of 0 bases from V and 4 bases from J, the junction contained 6 bases not matched to a gene. CDR3 nucleotides: TGTGCCAGCAGCCAAGATCGGGAGGTGTGGTACGAGCAGTACTTC. It yields the protein CASSQDREVWYEQYF.

This clone occurred a few times. The chain employs TRBV10-3 and TRBJ2-1, with 11 bases identical to TRBD2. Trimming took 6 bases from V and 8 from J; bases not matched to a gene: 3. This CDR3 is 13 amino acids long. Germline V lookup: CDR1 ENHRY, CDR2 SYGVKD. The CDR3 DNA sequence: TGTGCCATCAGAATAGCGGGAGGGGATGAGCAGTTCTTC. This codes for CAIRIAGGDEQFF.

This rearrangement joins TRBV18 to TRBJ1-5; 8 nucleotides align to TRBD1. The CDR3 covers 15 residues. Germline V lookup: CDR1 KGHSH, CDR2 LQKENI. After removal of 6 bases from V and 4 bases from J, the junction contained 8 bases not matched to a gene. Here the CDR3 reads CASSQGTGTNQPQHF. Written as DNA, the CDR3 is TGTGCCAGCTCCCAAGGGACAGGCACTAATCAGCCCCAGCATTTT.

The chain carries TRBV7-8 and TRBJ1-2; tentative D call: TRBD1 (5 bases). CDR3 length: 15 amino acids. Trimming pared 1 base from V and 14 bases from J, leaving 23 bases between. Looked up from germline, CDR1 is SGHVS and CDR2 is FQNEAQ. This CDR3 reads CASSLGWDSGLIETF. The CDR3 coding sequence is TGTGCCAGCAGCTTAGGTTGGGACTCTGGTCTCATTGAGACCTTC.

V is TRBV28 and J is TRBJ2-3, with D perhaps TRBD2 (7 bases). The V and J ends lost 3 bases and 2 bases respectively, with 12 bases between them. The CDR3 loop spans 15 amino acids. The germline CDR1 and CDR2 sequences are MDHEN and SYDVKM. As DNA, the CDR3 is TGTGCCAGCAGTTTTGCGGGGGCCAACACAGATACGCAGTATTTT. It codes for CASSFAGANTDTQYF.

The V and J genes are TRBV28 and TRBJ2-7; a possible D gene is TRBD1 (7 bases). The CDR3 has 14 residues. V was cut by 3 bases and J by 3 bases, with 12 bases left in between. Germline V gene sequence: CDR1 MDHEN, CDR2 SYDVKM. The CDR3 region is CASSLWQGGYEQYF. The CDR3, as DNA: TGTGCCAGCAGTTTGTGGCAGGGGGGCTACGAGCAGTACTTC.

The sample holds one count of this clone. J is TRBJ1-2 and V is TRBV4-3, with D possibly TRBD1 on 6 matching bases. CDR3 size: 15 residues. Germline values: CDR1 LGHNA, CDR2 YSLEER. V was pared by 0 bases and J by 3 bases, with 11 bases between. The CDR3 region is CASSQDRTGHYGYTF. As DNA, the CDR3 is TGCGCCAGCAGCCAAGATCGAACAGGGCACTATGGCTACACCTTC.

The genes are TRBV30 and TRBJ1-2; D unclear. This CDR3 region has 11 residues. Germline V gives CDR1 GTSNPN, CDR2 SVGIG (reference sequence). V lost 1 base, J lost 4 bases, and 4 bases lay in between. The CDR3 spells CAWSAVYGYTF. In DNA form, the CDR3 reads TGTGCCTGGAGTGCCGTCTATGGCTACACCTTC.

The chain recombines TRBV28 with TRBJ2-5, with TRBD2 as a possible D gene (6 bases). The ends were cut back, 7 bases at V and 7 bases at J, with 16 bases in the middle. Germline CDR1 MDHEN, CDR2 SYDVKM. CDR3 size: 13 residues. CDR3 DNA: TGTGCCAGCACCAAGACGGGGGAGTGGACCCAGTACTTC. This translates into CASTKTGEWTQYF.

The chain recombines TRBV19 with TRBJ2-7; TRBD1 aligns across 8 bases. V lost 5 bases, J lost 2 bases, and 8 bases stayed unmatched. This CDR3 has 15 residues. Germline CDR1 and CDR2: LNHDA and SQIVND (reference sequence). The CDR3 loop is CASSHTGGFTYEQYF. DNA of the CDR3: TGTGCCAGTAGTCACACAGGGGGATTCACCTACGAGCAGTACTTC.

This clone has just one count. This sequence joins TRBV19 and TRBJ1-2; no definite D call. Germline V gene data show CDR1 as LNHDA and CDR2 as SQIVND (reference sequence). V was cut by 2 bases and J by 2 bases, with 12 bases left in between. This CDR3 spans 15 amino acids. The CDR3 sequence is CASSIRRAGNYGYTF. As DNA, the CDR3 is TGTGCCAGTAGTATACGGCGGGCAGGAAACTATGGCTACACCTTC.

V gene TRBV5-6 combines with J gene TRBJ2-7, with D possibly TRBD1 on 5 matching bases. The CDR3 totals 14 residues. The germline CDR1 and CDR2 sequences are SGHDT and YYEEEE. Trimming took 0 bases from V and 2 from J, leaving 9 bases between them. CDR3 DNA sequence: TGTGCCAGCAGCTTGGGACAGTTAACCTACGAGCAGTACTTC. This translates into CASSLGQLTYEQYF.

The rearrangement joins TRBV7-8 to TRBJ1-5; TRBD1 matches at 7 bases. Germline V CDR1 and CDR2: SGHVS, FQNEAQ. The CDR3 runs 17 residues. The trim removed 1 base at V and 3 bases at J, leaving 9 bases unmatched. The chain's CDR3 is CASSLGTWTGPNQPQHF. DNA of the CDR3: TGTGCCAGCAGCTTAGGCACCTGGACAGGCCCCAATCAGCCCCAGCATTTT.

This chain joins TRBV18 and TRBJ1-5; perhaps TRBD1 as D (6 bases). Trimming removed 6 bases from V and 7 bases from J, with 16 bases in between. This CDR3 contains 14 residues. Germline V CDR1 and CDR2: KGHSH, LQKENI. CDR3 sequence: CASSQGTRGQPQHF. For the CDR3, the DNA is TGTGCCAGCTCTCAAGGGACAAGGGGCCAGCCCCAGCATTTT.

This CDR3 reads CAWSGGHTDTQYF. Here the CDR3 DNA reads TGTGCCTGGAGCGGGGGGCACACAGATACGCAGTATTTT. V usage is TRBV30 and J usage is TRBJ2-3; perhaps TRBD2 as D (7 bases). V was clipped by 3 bases and J by 2 bases, with 9 bases between them. CDR3 size: 13 residues. The germline V gene encodes CDR1 GTSNPN and CDR2 SVGIG (reference sequence).

This rearrangement joins TRBV9 to TRBJ2-5, with 8 positions matching TRBD1. Trimming cost V 5 bases and J 4 bases; bases outside gene matches: 7. This CDR3 comprises 14 residues. The germline V gene has CDR1 SGDLS and CDR2 YYNGEE. The CDR3 is CASSALDRAETQYF. The DNA for the CDR3 is TGTGCCAGCAGTGCTTTGGACAGGGCAGAGACCCAGTACTTC.

The chain carries TRBV13 and TRBJ2-4, with 8 bases aligning to TRBD2. This CDR3 has 16 amino acids. With V trimmed by 5 bases and J by 1 base, 7 bases remained unmatched. Germline CDR1 PRHDT, CDR2 FYEKMQ (reference sequence). CDR3 sequence: CASSLRGGSAKNIQYF. In nucleotides, the CDR3 is TGTGCCAGCAGCCTTCGGGGGGGCTCTGCCAAAAACATTCAGTACTTC.

This clone was seen a few times. The gene calls are TRBV7-9 and TRBJ2-1; no firm D call. The V end was cut by 0 bases, the J end by 10 bases, with 10 bases between. The germline V gene has CDR1 SEHNR and CDR2 FQNEAQ (reference sequence). This CDR3 is 13 amino acids long. CDR3 loop: CASSLAPDSEQFF. DNA for the CDR3: TGTGCCAGCAGCTTAGCCCCCGACTCAGAGCAGTTCTTC.

The chain is built from TRBV6-5 and TRBJ1-2; possibly TRBD1 for D (6 bases). V was pared by 7 bases and J by 7 bases, with 13 bases between. This CDR3 is built from 12 residues. The V gene's germline CDR1 is MNHEY and CDR2 SVGAGI. This chain's CDR3 is CASKQGSTGYTF. CDR3 bases: TGTGCCAGCAAACAGGGATCGACTGGCTACACCTTC.

This clone occurred once. This chain connects TRBV14 to TRBJ2-5; 11 bases align to TRBD2. This CDR3 has 15 amino acids. The V gene end was trimmed by 6 bases and the J gene end by 3 bases; junction bases not matched to a gene: 6. Per germline, CDR1 SGHDN and CDR2 FVKESK. The CDR3 DNA follows: TGTGCCAGCAGTCTTAGCGGGAGGGCCAAAGAGACCCAGTACTTC. Translating gives CASSLSGRAKETQYF.

The J gene is TRBJ2-1, the V gene TRBV28, with a weak D call TRBD1 (5 bases). Trimming removed 2 bases from V and 7 bases from J, with 9 bases in between. Germline V CDR1 and CDR2: MDHEN, SYDVKM. The CDR3 is 13 amino acids. The chain's CDR3 is CASSLGAPNEQFF. The CDR3 DNA reads as TGTGCCAGCAGTTTAGGGGCCCCGAATGAGCAGTTCTTC. Drawing the rest from reference TRBV28 and TRBJ2-1, the complete variable domain is DVKVTQSSRYLVKRTGEKVFLECVQDMDHENMFWYRQDPGLGLRLIYFSYDVKMKEKGDIPEGYSVSREKKERFSLILESASTNQTSMYLCASSLGAPNEQFFGPGTRLTVL.

The chain uses TRBV15 and TRBJ2-7; tentatively, D is TRBD1 (6 bases). V lost 2 bases and J 1 base, leaving 12 bases between the germline ends. The CDR3 covers 15 residues. Germline V gene sequence: CDR1 LNHNV, CDR2 YYDKDF (reference sequence). DNA for the CDR3: TGTGCCACCAGCAGATCAACAGGGAGTTCCTACGAGCAGTACTTC. Protein: CATSRSTGSSYEQYF.